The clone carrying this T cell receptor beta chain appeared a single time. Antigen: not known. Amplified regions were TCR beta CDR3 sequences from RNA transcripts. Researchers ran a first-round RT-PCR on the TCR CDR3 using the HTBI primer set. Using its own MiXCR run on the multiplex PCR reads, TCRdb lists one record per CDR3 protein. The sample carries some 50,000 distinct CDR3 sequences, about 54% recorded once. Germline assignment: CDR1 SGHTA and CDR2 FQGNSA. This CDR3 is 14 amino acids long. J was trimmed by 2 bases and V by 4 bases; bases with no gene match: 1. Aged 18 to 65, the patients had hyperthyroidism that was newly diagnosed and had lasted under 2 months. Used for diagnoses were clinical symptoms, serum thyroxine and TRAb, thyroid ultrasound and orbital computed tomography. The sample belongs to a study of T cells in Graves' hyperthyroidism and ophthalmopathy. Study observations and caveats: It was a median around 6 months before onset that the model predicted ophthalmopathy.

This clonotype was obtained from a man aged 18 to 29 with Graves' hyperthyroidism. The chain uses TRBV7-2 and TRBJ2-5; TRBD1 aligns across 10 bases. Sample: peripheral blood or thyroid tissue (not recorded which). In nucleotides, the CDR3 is TGTGCCAGCAGCTGGGGACAGGGGCAAGAGACCCAGTACTTC. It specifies CASSWGQGQETQYF. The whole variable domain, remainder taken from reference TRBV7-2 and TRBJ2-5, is GAGVSQSPSNKVTEKGKDVELRCDPISGHTALYWYRQSLGQGLEFLIYFQGNSAPDKSGLPSDRFSAERTGGSVSTLTIQRTQQEDSAVYLCASSWGQGQETQYFGPGTRLLVL.